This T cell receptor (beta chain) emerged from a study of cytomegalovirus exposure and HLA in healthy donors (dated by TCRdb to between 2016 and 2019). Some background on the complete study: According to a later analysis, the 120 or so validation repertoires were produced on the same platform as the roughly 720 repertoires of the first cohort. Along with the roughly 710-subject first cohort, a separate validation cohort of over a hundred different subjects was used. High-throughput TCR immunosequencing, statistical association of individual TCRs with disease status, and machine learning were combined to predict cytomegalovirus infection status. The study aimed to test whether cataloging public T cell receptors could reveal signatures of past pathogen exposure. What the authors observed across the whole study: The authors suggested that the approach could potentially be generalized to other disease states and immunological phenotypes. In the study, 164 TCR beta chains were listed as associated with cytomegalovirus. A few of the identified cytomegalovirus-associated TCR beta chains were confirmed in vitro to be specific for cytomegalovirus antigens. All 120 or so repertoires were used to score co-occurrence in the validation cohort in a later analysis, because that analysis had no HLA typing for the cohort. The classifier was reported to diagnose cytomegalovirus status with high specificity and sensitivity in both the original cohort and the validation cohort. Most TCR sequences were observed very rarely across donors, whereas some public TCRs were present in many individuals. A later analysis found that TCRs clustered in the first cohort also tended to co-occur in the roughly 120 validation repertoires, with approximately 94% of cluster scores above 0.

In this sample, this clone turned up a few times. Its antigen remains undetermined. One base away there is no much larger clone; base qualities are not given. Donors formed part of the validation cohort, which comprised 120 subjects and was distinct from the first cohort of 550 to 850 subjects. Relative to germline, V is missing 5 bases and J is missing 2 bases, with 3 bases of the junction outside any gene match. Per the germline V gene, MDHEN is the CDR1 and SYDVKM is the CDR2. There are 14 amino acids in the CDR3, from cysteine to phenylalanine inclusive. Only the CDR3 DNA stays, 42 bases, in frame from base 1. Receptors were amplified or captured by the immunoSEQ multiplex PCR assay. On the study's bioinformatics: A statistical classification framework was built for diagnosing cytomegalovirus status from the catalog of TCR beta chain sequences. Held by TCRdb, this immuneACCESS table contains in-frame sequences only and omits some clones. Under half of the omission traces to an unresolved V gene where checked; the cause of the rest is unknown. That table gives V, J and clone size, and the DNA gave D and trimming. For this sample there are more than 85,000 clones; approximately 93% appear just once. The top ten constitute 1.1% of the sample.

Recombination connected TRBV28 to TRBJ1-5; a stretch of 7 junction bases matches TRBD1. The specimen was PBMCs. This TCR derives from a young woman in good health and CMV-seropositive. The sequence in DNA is TGTGCCAGCAGTGGAGGGGGCCGCAATCAGCCCCAGCATTTT. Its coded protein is CASSGGGRNQPQHF.